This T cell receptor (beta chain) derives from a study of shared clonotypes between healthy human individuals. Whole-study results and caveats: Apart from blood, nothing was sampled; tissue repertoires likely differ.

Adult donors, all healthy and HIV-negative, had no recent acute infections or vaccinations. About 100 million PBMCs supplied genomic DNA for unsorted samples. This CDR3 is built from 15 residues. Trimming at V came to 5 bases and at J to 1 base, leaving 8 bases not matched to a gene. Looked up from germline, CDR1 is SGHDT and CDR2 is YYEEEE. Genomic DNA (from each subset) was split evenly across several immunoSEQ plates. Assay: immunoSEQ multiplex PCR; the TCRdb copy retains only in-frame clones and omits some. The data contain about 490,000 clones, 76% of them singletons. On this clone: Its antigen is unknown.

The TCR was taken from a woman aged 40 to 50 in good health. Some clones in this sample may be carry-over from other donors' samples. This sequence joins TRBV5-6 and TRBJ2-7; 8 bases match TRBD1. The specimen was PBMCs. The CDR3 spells CASSPGTGKSYEQYF. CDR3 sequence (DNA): TGTGCCAGCAGTCCCGGGACAGGCAAATCCTACGAGCAGTACTTC. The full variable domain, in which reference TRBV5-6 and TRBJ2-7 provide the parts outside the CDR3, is DAGVTQSPTHLIKTRGQQVTLRCSPKSGHDTVSWYQQALGQGPQFIFQYYEEEERQRGNFPDRFSGHQFPNYSSELNVNALLLGDSALYLCASSPGTGKSYEQYFGPGTRLTVT.